Listed here are 24 T cell receptor beta chains from one sample, sequenced in a study of T cells in Graves' hyperthyroidism and ophthalmopathy. Amplified regions were TCR beta CDR3 sequences from RNA transcripts. The HTBI primer set was used in a first-round RT-PCR of the TCR CDR3. TCRdb reprocessed the multiplex PCR reads with MiXCR, giving one entry per CDR3 protein. Of over 400,000 distinct CDR3 sequences listed, approximately 23% are singletons. Sequenced material: blood. These TCRs come from a woman in her 70s with Graves' ophthalmopathy.

There are many counts of this clonotype. The V call is TRBV6-1, the J call TRBJ1-1; D might be TRBD1 (5 bases). V lost 2 bases to trimming and J lost 3 bases, with 16 bases between them. Germline CDR1 reads MNHNS; CDR2 reads SASEGT. There are 16 residues in the CDR3. CDR3 sequence: CASSEQQGRSDTEAFF. The CDR3 DNA is TGTGCCAGCAGTGAACAGCAGGGTAGGAGTGACACTGAAGCTTTCTTT.

This clonotype showed up many times. This chain connects TRBV5-1 to TRBJ1-1; weak D call: TRBD1 (5 bases). CDR1 and CDR2 from the germline V gene are SGHRS and YFSETQ. Trimming pared 4 bases from V and 1 base from J, leaving 14 bases between. This CDR3 region has 15 residues. The CDR3 DNA is TGCGCCAGCAGCCCGGGGGGAGTGACGAACACTGAAGCTTTCTTT. This gives the protein CASSPGGVTNTEAFF.

This clonotype was counted many times. The chain recombines TRBV7-3 with TRBJ1-5; 8 bases align to TRBD1. The trim removed 5 bases at V and 7 bases at J, leaving 4 bases unmatched. The CDR3 consists of 13 residues. Germline-derived CDR1 and CDR2 are SGHTA and FQGTGA. Here the CDR3 reads CASSLDREQPQHF. Written as DNA, the CDR3 is TGTGCCAGCAGCCTGGACAGGGAGCAGCCCCAGCATTTT.

The V call is TRBV5-6, the J call TRBJ1-1; TRBD1 matches 8 bases. From germline, CDR1 is SGHDT and CDR2 YYEEEE. The V gene end was trimmed by 3 bases and the J gene end by 7 bases; junction bases not matched to a gene: 11. CDR3 length: 15 amino acids. The CDR3 here is CASSSAGTGVSEAFF. DNA of the CDR3: TGTGCCAGCAGCTCCGCCGGGACAGGAGTTAGTGAAGCTTTCTTT.

About this clonotype: Lacking the conserved final phenylalanine or tryptophan, this CDR3 likely reflects a read error. The chain has TRBV12-3 or TRBV12-4 and TRBJ2-5; 10 bases line up with TRBD2. This CDR3 comprises 17 residues. J gave up 5 bases and V 6 bases, and 15 bases lay outside the gene matches. The CDR3 region is CASSWGLAGAAGETQYV. CDR3 bases: TGTGCCAGCAGCTGGGGGCTAGCGGGAGCGGCGGGGGAGACCCAGTACGTC.

This clonotype occurred once. The rearrangement joins TRBV7-9 to TRBJ2-2, with 7 bases that match TRBD1. After removal of 3 bases from V and 4 bases from J, the junction contained 8 bases not matched to a gene. The CDR3 extends over 16 amino acids. CDR1 is SEHNR, CDR2 FQNEAQ, per germline (reference sequence). The CDR3 DNA reads as TGTGCCAGCAGCTTGAGGGGGCCTCTAAGCACCGGGGAGCTGTTTTTT. Translation: CASSLRGPLSTGELFF.

This clonotype was recorded at least ten times. This chain connects TRBV12-3 or TRBV12-4 to TRBJ1-1; 9 positions agree with TRBD1. CDR3 length: 14 residues. Germline trimming cut 5 bases from V and 1 base from J; bases unmatched to any gene: 2. Here the CDR3 reads CASSTGGRNTEAFF. DNA for the CDR3: TGTGCCAGCAGTACAGGGGGCAGGAACACTGAAGCTTTCTTT.

This clonotype was counted between two and nine times. The chain combines TRBV10-2 with TRBJ1-5, with 7 bases identical to TRBD1. Germline-derived CDR1 and CDR2 are WSHSY and SAAADI. V trimming: 6 bases; J trimming: 4 bases; junction bases outside the gene matches: 6. The CDR3 is 14 residues long. CDR3 loop: CASSETGTNQPQHF. The CDR3 coding sequence is TGCGCCAGCAGCGAGACAGGGACAAATCAGCCCCAGCATTTT.

This clonotype occurred a few times. The chain carries TRBV20-1 and TRBJ1-2; 7 positions match TRBD1. This CDR3 contains 14 residues. Germline CDR1 DFQATT, CDR2 SNEGSKA (reference sequence). With V trimmed by 6 bases and J by 4 bases, 11 bases remained unmatched. The CDR3 DNA reads as TGCAGTGCCAGACCGGGACAGACCTCCTATGGCTACACCTTC. As protein: CSARPGQTSYGYTF.

This clonotype occurred many times. The chain couples TRBV20-1 to TRBJ2-5; D not resolved. This CDR3 region has 15 residues. CDR1 and CDR2 from the germline V gene are DFQATT and SNEGSKA (reference sequence). Deletions cut 0 bases from V and 1 base from J, with 12 bases between. Here the CDR3 reads CSARDLLAAQETQYF. The CDR3 DNA is TGCAGTGCTAGAGATCTTCTGGCGGCCCAAGAGACCCAGTACTTC.

This chain joins TRBV10-3 and TRBJ2-7; D uncertain. The CDR3 length is 13 residues. Trimming stripped 4 bases from V and 0 bases from J, with 7 bases between. Germline V gene lookup returns CDR1 ENHRY and CDR2 SYGVKD. The CDR3, as DNA: TGTGCCATCAGTGCAGATCTCTCCTACGAGCAGTACTTC. Protein sequence: CAISADLSYEQYF.

This clonotype was detected only a few times. The chain recombines TRBV10-3 with TRBJ2-5; 9 bases are shared with TRBD1. V lost 6 bases, J lost 4 bases, and 9 bases stayed unmatched. CDR3 length equals 15 residues. The germline gives CDR1 ENHRY, CDR2 SYGVKD. The DNA for the CDR3 is TGTGCCATCAGCTCCCGGGACAGGGTTAGAGAGACCCAGTACTTC. Translated, it gives CAISSRDRVRETQYF.

The V call is TRBV5-1, the J call TRBJ1-2, with D tentatively TRBD1 (5 bases). The CDR3 is made up of 13 amino acids. Germline V lookup: CDR1 SGHRS, CDR2 YFSETQ. V lost 4 bases and J 8 bases, leaving 15 bases between the germline ends. The CDR3 DNA reads TGCGCCAGCAGCGTGACAGCTTTAGGCGGCTACACCTTC. Protein sequence: CASSVTALGGYTF.

This rearrangement joins TRBV6-5 to TRBJ2-7; no reliable D call. V was pared by 1 base and J by 2 bases, with 6 bases between. Looked up from germline, CDR1 is MNHEY and CDR2 is SVGAGI. CDR3 length: 13 amino acids. CDR3 sequence reads: CASSYLRPYEQYF. The CDR3, as DNA: TGTGCCAGCAGTTACTTGCGACCCTACGAGCAGTACTTC.

This clonotype was detected ten times or more. The rearrangement joins TRBV24-1 to TRBJ2-1; D is perhaps TRBD2 (6 bases). Germline CDR1 reads KGHDR; CDR2 reads SFDVKD. This CDR3 comprises 13 residues. Deletions cut 7 bases from V and 5 bases from J, with 11 bases between. The CDR3 here is CATSRGTDNEQFF. The CDR3 region has the DNA TGTGCCACCAGCCGGGGGACGGACAATGAGCAGTTCTTC.

The V and J genes are TRBV7-9 and TRBJ1-3, with unresolved D. Trimming took off 5 bases at V and 4 bases at J, with 9 bases between the two ends. Germline V gives CDR1 SEHNR, CDR2 FQNEAQ (reference sequence). The CDR3 loop spans 13 amino acids. Written as DNA, the CDR3 is TGTGCCAGCAGCCTAAACAGCGGAAACACCATATATTTT. The encoded protein is CASSLNSGNTIYF.

This rearrangement joins TRBV3-1 to TRBJ2-7; the match to TRBD2 covers 8 bases. V shed 3 bases and J 6 bases; nucleotides not matched to a gene: 4. The germline V gene encodes CDR1 LGHDT and CDR2 YNNKEL (reference sequence). CDR3 length equals 13 residues. The DNA for the CDR3 is TGTGCCAGCAGCCACGGGGGGGGTTTCGAGCAGTACTTC. Protein product: CASSHGGGFEQYF.

This clonotype was observed a few times. V gene TRBV13 combines with J gene TRBJ2-1; 7 bases map to TRBD2. V shed 5 bases, J shed 0 bases, and the junction held 7 bases outside the gene matches. Germline loops: CDR1 PRHDT, CDR2 FYEKMQ (reference sequence). The CDR3 spans 16 residues. CDR3 DNA: TGTGCCAGCAGCCACGGGACTATGAGCTCCTACAATGAGCAGTTCTTC. Amino acid sequence: CASSHGTMSSYNEQFF.

At least ten counts were recorded for this clonotype. The chain couples TRBV7-2 to TRBJ1-2, with unresolved D. Trimming took 1 base from V and 7 from J, leaving 13 bases between them. The V gene's germline CDR1 is SGHTA and CDR2 FQGNSA. The CDR3 spans 14 residues. The CDR3 region is CASSLGGQIFGYTF. For the CDR3, the DNA is TGTGCCAGCAGCTTAGGAGGTCAGATTTTTGGCTACACCTTC.

Ten or more counts support this clonotype. V usage is TRBV7-3 and J usage is TRBJ2-5; 8 bases align to TRBD1. The CDR3 extends over 15 amino acids. Looked up from germline, CDR1 is SGHTA and CDR2 is FQGTGA. Trimming removed 5 bases from V and 4 bases from J; junction bases left unmatched: 9. The DNA for the CDR3 is TGTGCCAGCAGCGACAGGGGAAGCCTAGGAGAGACCCAGTACTTC. It translates to CASSDRGSLGETQYF. Using reference TRBV7-3 and TRBJ2-5 for the parts outside the CDR3, the full variable domain is GAGVSQTPSNKVTEKGKYVELRCDPISGHTALYWYRQSLGQGPEFLIYFQGTGAADDSGLPNDRFFAVRPEGSVSTLKIQRTERGDSAVYLCASSDRGSLGETQYFGPGTRLLVL.

CDR3 region: CASSYGRDRRILSPLHF. CDR3 DNA: TGTGCCAGCAGTTACGGTCGGGACCGCCGCATCCTCTCACCCCTCCACTTT. The V gene is TRBV6-5, the J gene TRBJ1-6; TRBD1 is a possible D gene (5 bases). Trimming left V 2 bases short and J 10 bases short, with 21 bases between. This CDR3 region has 17 residues. CDR1 and CDR2 from the germline V gene are MNHEY and SVGAGI.

The chain recombines TRBV7-2 with TRBJ2-4; 7 bases agree with TRBD2. CDR3 size: 16 residues. J was trimmed by 0 bases and V by 3 bases; bases with no gene match: 5. Germline V CDR1 and CDR2: SGHTA, FQGNSA. CDR3 region: CASSFRREIAKNIQYF. DNA for the CDR3: TGTGCCAGCAGCTTCCGGCGGGAGATAGCCAAAAACATTCAGTACTTC.

This clonotype was found many times. The gene calls are TRBV13 and TRBJ1-5; a weak D match, TRBD1 (6 bases). The germline V gene encodes CDR1 PRHDT and CDR2 FYEKMQ (reference sequence). V shed 2 bases and J shed 0 bases, with 11 bases lying between them. The CDR3 has 16 residues. The CDR3 here is CASSLSGRGSNQPQHF. For the CDR3, the DNA is TGTGCCAGCAGCTTATCAGGCAGGGGTAGCAATCAGCCCCAGCATTTT.

V and J are TRBV7-2 and TRBJ1-5, with D unclear. V dropped 2 bases and J dropped 7 bases, with 18 bases sitting between them. The CDR3 has 16 amino acids. Germline V gives CDR1 SGHTA, CDR2 FQGNSA. In DNA form, the CDR3 reads TGTGCCAGCAGCTTATTTAGAGGCTACGGGGAGCAGCCCCAGCATTTT. Amino acids: CASSLFRGYGEQPQHF.